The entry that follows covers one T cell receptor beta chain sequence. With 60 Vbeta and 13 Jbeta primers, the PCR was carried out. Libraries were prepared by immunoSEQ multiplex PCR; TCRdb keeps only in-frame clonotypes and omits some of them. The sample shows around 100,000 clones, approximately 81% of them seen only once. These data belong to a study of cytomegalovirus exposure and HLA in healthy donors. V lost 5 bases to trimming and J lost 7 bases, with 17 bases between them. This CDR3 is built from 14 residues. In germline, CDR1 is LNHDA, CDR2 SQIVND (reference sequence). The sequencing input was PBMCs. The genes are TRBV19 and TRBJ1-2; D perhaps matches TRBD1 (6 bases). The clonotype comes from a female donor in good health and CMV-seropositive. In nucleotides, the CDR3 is TGTGCCAGTAGTCTCTCAACAGGGATCCGTGGCTACACCTTC. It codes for CASSLSTGIRGYTF.